This TCR beta chain was captured in a study of CD8+ T cells in alopecia areata (dated by TCRdb to 2017 to 2018). For the study in its entirety: The treated patients took part in an open-label pilot trial in which moderate-to-severe alopecia areata was treated with oral tofacitinib at 5 to 10 mg twice daily. RNA was extracted with the PAXgene miRNA kit for fixed scalp, the miRNeasy kit for PBMCs, and the RNeasy kit for mouse skin. Tofacitinib was administered for 6 to 18 months, and 6 months of follow-up off drug were then conducted to assess delayed response and recurrence. In both human patients and the C3H/HeJ mouse model, the study applied high-throughput TCRbeta sequencing to look at T cell clonal expansion in alopecia areata. On the human side, TCRbeta sequencing was run on scalp tissue and on sorted CD4+ and CD8+ peripheral blood T cells from healthy controls and from alopecia areata patients with either patchy or totalis/universalis disease. Amplification of TCRbeta CDR3 regions was done by immunoSEQ multiplex PCR using 35 Vbeta forward primers and 13 Jbeta reverse primers. Scalp clonality was compared across normal scalp (n=4), patchy alopecia areata scalp (n=8), and alopecia totalis/universalis scalp (n=8). For the treated patients, the SALT score, which quantifies what percentage of scalp surface area is affected, served as the measure of disease severity. Tofacitinib-treated patients had biopsies at baseline and at 4 and 24 weeks of treatment, with a later scalp biopsy in several patients.

For this clone: Its antigen target is currently unknown. No clone much larger than this one lies a single base away; base qualities are absent.

The germline V and J ends show losses of 2 bases and 2 bases respectively, and no gene match explains 13 bases of the junction. CDR1 SGDLS and CDR2 YYNGEE were looked up in the germline V gene. Spanning cysteine to phenylalanine, the CDR3 consists of 18 amino acids. The read is trimmed to its CDR3 DNA, 54 bases read in frame from base 1. The time point label here, explained by the study, means: less than five weeks on oral tofacitinib. This specimen's treatment or condition label, interpreted: oral pan-JAK inhibitor, 5-10 mg twice daily. Peripheral blood and lesional scalp punch biopsies were obtained from patients with alopecia areata. PBMCs were isolated by density centrifugation and stained for CD3, CD4 and CD8, after which CD4+ and CD8+ T cells were sorted on a FACSAria. Broader findings and caveats from the paper: Many expanded lesional clones were found to persist in scalp and blood during tofacitinib treatment, and relapse after treatment cessation may be partly explained by this persistence. With tofacitinib, both scalp clonality and the number of expanded CD8+ clones among the top 100 scalp clones went down significantly. Compared with normal scalp, lesional scalp, particularly in alopecia totalis/universalis, had higher clonality and more expanded CD8+ clones, which suggests antigenic drive. Compared with mice, TCR sequences shared between patients were less clear, possibly partly because of HLA diversity across the patient population. Scalp TCR repertoire analysis is complicated because resident alphabeta T cells in normal human skin are also sequenced, whereas mouse skin is dominated by gammadelta T cells. Because the treated cohort was small and had only one nonresponder, larger studies are needed to examine links between baseline CD8+ expansion and response.

The library was produced with the immunoSEQ multiplex PCR assay. To provide template for TCR sequencing, every sample had RNA extracted and reverse transcribed into cDNA. SuperScript III was used for first-strand cDNA synthesis, primed with a 2:1 mix of oligo-dT and random hexamers. A synthetic immune receptor repertoire was used to measure amplification bias, and any remaining bias was corrected computationally. In the original analysis: Raw reads were preprocessed for error removal, and CDR3 was defined according to IMGT conventions as running from the conserved cysteine to phenylalanine. Clonality was computed as 1 minus the Shannon entropy, with the entropy normalized by log2 of the number of productive unique TCRs. Whether scalp clones were CD4 or CD8 was inferred by matching scalp TCRbeta sequences against CD4 and CD8 repertoires sorted from blood. In its TCRdb copy, this immuneACCESS table keeps in-frame sequences only and misses some clones. Where compared with another copy, unresolved V genes explain less than half of these, and the others have no known cause. V, J and clone size were drawn from that table, and D and trimming were deduced from the DNA. Here the sample has about 140,000 clones; approximately 80% occur a single time. The ten largest make up 25% of the sample.

Sequences were derived from CD8+ T cells sorted from blood, sampled at week 4, from a patient treated with tofacitinib. The source is a human donor with alopecia areata. The chain is encoded by TRBV9 joined to TRBJ2-3, with TRBD2 matching 8 junction bases. The CDR3 protein sequence reads: CASSVEGIAGSYTDTQYF. The bases are TGTGCCAGCAGCGTCGAGGGAATAGCGGGGTCATACACAGATACGCAGTATTTT.